The 27 T cell receptor beta chains given below trace back to one sample, sequenced in a study of blood T cell repertoires in COVID-19. Measured with immunoSEQ multiplex PCR; TCRdb has only the in-frame clones, and not every one. The data show under 200,000 clones, about 86% seen once. Sequenced input: peripheral blood. All receptors derive from a man in his 60s with acute or convalescent COVID-19.

This clone appeared a single time. The chain links TRBV28 to TRBJ1-5; 7 bases map to TRBD1. J gave up 2 bases and V 5 bases, and 9 bases lay outside the gene matches. CDR1 is MDHEN, CDR2 SYDVKM, per germline. The CDR3 covers 16 residues. The CDR3 DNA reads TGTGCCAGCAGTCTCCGACAGGGAATGGGCAATCAGCCCCAGCATTTT. Protein sequence: CASSLRQGMGNQPQHF.

The chain couples TRBV18 to TRBJ1-5, with D tentatively TRBD1 (5 bases). V gave up 1 base and J gave up 3 bases, with 10 bases separating them. There are 15 residues in the CDR3. Looked up from germline, CDR1 is KGHSH and CDR2 is LQKENI. The CDR3 DNA is TGTGCCAGCTCACCACAGGGGATTGCCAATCAGCCCCAGCATTTT. Translated, it gives CASSPQGIANQPQHF.

This chain connects TRBV30 to TRBJ1-2, with D hard to call. The CDR3 has 13 residues. In germline, CDR1 is GTSNPN, CDR2 SVGIG (reference sequence). V gave up 1 base and J gave up 5 bases, with 11 bases separating them. In nucleotides, the CDR3 is TGTGCCTGGAGTGGAGATTTTGATTATGGCTACACCTTC. Its protein is CAWSGDFDYGYTF.

This chain joins TRBV10-3 and TRBJ2-5; D remains ambiguous. Looked up from germline, CDR1 is ENHRY and CDR2 is SYGVKD. V was cut by 2 bases and J by 2 bases, with 3 bases left in between. The CDR3 contains 12 residues. The CDR3 DNA is TGTGCCATCAGTGAGACACAAGAGACCCAGTACTTC. This sequence encodes CAISETQETQYF.

The chain has TRBV11-3 and TRBJ1-3; D is ambiguous. The CDR3 has 15 amino acids. With 5 bases removed from V and 0 bases from J, the gap between germline ends came to 11 bases. From germline, CDR1 is SGHNT and CDR2 YENEEA. The DNA of the CDR3 is TGTGCCAGCAGCGTCGGTGGGAGCTCTGGAAACACCATATATTTT. Its protein is CASSVGGSSGNTIYF.

The V and J genes are TRBV6-4 and TRBJ2-3; TRBD2 matches at 7 bases. CDR1 and CDR2 (germline): MRHNA, SNTAGT. This CDR3 comprises 15 residues. V shed 2 bases and J 4 bases; nucleotides not matched to a gene: 6. Here the CDR3 reads CASSDGAGEADTQYF. The CDR3 DNA follows: TGTGCCAGCAGTGACGGGGCGGGAGAGGCAGATACGCAGTATTTT.

This clone was counted ten times or more. The chain links TRBV28 to TRBJ2-2; 9 nucleotides agree with TRBD1. Germline CDR1 is MDHEN and CDR2 is SYDVKM. V was clipped by 5 bases and J by 0 bases; unmatched bases: 7. The length of the CDR3 is 17 residues. Written as DNA, the CDR3 is TGTGCCAGCAGTGCATACAGGGGGCGTTCGAACACCGGGGAGCTGTTTTTT. It yields the protein CASSAYRGRSNTGELFF.

The chain links TRBV2 to TRBJ1-1; 11 positions agree with TRBD1. CDR1 and CDR2 (germline): SNHLY, FYNNEI. The V gene end was trimmed by 6 bases and the J gene end by 3 bases; junction bases not matched to a gene: 6. The CDR3 contains 15 residues. The CDR3: CASRWTGGGYTEAFF. The CDR3 region has the DNA TGTGCCAGCAGATGGACAGGGGGCGGGTACACTGAAGCTTTCTTT.

The V gene is TRBV18, the J gene TRBJ1-4, with 11 bases identical to TRBD1. In germline, CDR1 is KGHSH, CDR2 LQKENI. The junction had 8 bases not matched to a gene; V was cut back by 5 bases and J by 3 bases. CDR3 length: 17 amino acids. Here the CDR3 DNA reads TGTGCCAGCTCAACCCGGACAGGGGGCGCCCCTAATGAAAAACTGTTTTTT. It codes for CASSTRTGGAPNEKLFF.

The chain joins TRBV18 to TRBJ2-3; D might be TRBD2 (6 bases). The CDR3 contains 12 residues. Between the trimmed V and J ends, which lost 2 bases and 10 bases, there was a span of 10 bases. From germline, CDR1 is KGHSH and CDR2 LQKENI. The CDR3 nucleotides are TGTGCCAGCTCACCAGGGGGGATAGCGCAGTATTTT. This translates into CASSPGGIAQYF.

This clone has a handful of counts. The CDR3 DNA follows: TGCGCCAGCTCAGAACGAGCTAGCGGGAGGGCGTCCTCGCCGTACGAGCAGTACTTC. Its translation: CASSERASGRASSPYEQYF. V is TRBV10-2 and J is TRBJ2-7, with 12 bases lining up with TRBD2. With 8 bases clipped from V and 4 bases from J, the junction kept 21 bases outside the gene matches. The CDR3 spans 19 residues. Per the germline V gene, CDR1 is WSHSY and CDR2 is SAAADI.

This sequence joins TRBV30 and TRBJ2-2; 7 bases fit TRBD2. The CDR3 covers 18 residues. The germline V gene encodes CDR1 GTSNPN and CDR2 SVGIG (reference sequence). The trim removed 4 bases at V and 4 bases at J, leaving 18 bases unmatched. The chain's CDR3 is CAWKSQRGLPSGTGELFF. The CDR3 region has the DNA TGTGCCTGGAAAAGTCAGCGGGGCCTCCCCTCGGGCACCGGGGAGCTGTTTTTT.

The chain joins TRBV27 to TRBJ1-2; D might be TRBD1 (6 bases). V was shortened by 5 bases and J by 4 bases, with 14 bases between the two germline ends. Germline assignment: CDR1 MNHEY and CDR2 SMNVEV (reference sequence). The CDR3 runs 14 residues. CDR3 residues: CASSPGVGGYGYTF. The CDR3 bases are TGTGCCAGCAGTCCAGGGGTTGGAGGCTATGGCTACACCTTC.

For the CDR3, the DNA is TGCGCCAGCAGCCTCGGGATAGCCAAAAACATTCAGTACTTC. Translating it yields CASSLGIAKNIQYF. V and J are TRBV5-1 and TRBJ2-4; possibly TRBD2 for D (5 bases). V was trimmed by 4 bases and J by 0 bases, leaving 8 bases between them. This CDR3 spans 14 amino acids. Germline values: CDR1 SGHRS, CDR2 YFSETQ.

The chain has TRBV5-4 and TRBJ1-2; TRBD1 is a possible D gene (5 bases). Trimming stripped 4 bases from V and 8 bases from J, with 24 bases between. CDR1 is SGHNT, CDR2 YYREEE, per germline (reference sequence). The CDR3 length is 16 residues. CDR3 DNA sequence: TGTGCCAGCAGCCCCGACTCGGGCGGGGGGGTTCGGGGCTACACCTTC. This gives the protein CASSPDSGGGVRGYTF.

The V call is TRBV24-1, the J call TRBJ2-2; TRBD1 aligns across 10 bases. CDR3 length equals 14 residues. Germline values: CDR1 KGHDR, CDR2 SFDVKD. The J segment lost 9 bases and the V segment lost 9 bases, leaving 9 bases of the junction unmatched. The CDR3 loop reads CATRGTGASRELFF. The CDR3 region has the DNA TGTGCCACCCGTGGGACAGGGGCGTCCCGGGAGCTGTTTTTT.

CDR3 amino acids: CASTERGDRPNEKLFF. CDR3 nucleotides: TGTGCCAGCACTGAAAGGGGGGACAGGCCTAATGAAAAACTGTTTTTT. This chain links TRBV7-9 with TRBJ1-4, with 8 bases fitting TRBD1. Trimming cost V 7 bases and J 3 bases; bases outside gene matches: 10. There are 16 residues in the CDR3. Germline-derived CDR1 and CDR2 are SEHNR and FQNEAQ (reference sequence).

The rearrangement links TRBV6-5 to TRBJ2-7; possible D gene TRBD2, 5 bases. This CDR3 has 11 amino acids. From germline, CDR1 is MNHEY and CDR2 SVGAGI. The V end was cut by 8 bases, the J end by 4 bases, with 9 bases between. CDR3 region: CASFTGYEQYF. CDR3 DNA: TGTGCCAGCTTTACGGGATACGAGCAGTACTTC.

This clone was recorded only once. The chain links TRBV30 to TRBJ1-3, with 7 bases lining up with TRBD1. V gave up 1 base and J gave up 4 bases; unmatched junction bases: 4. Germline CDR1 and CDR2: GTSNPN and SVGIG (reference sequence). This CDR3 is 14 amino acids long. The CDR3 sequence is CAWSEGARGNTIYF. The DNA for the CDR3 is TGTGCCTGGAGTGAGGGGGCGCGGGGAAACACCATATATTTT.

V and J are TRBV18 and TRBJ1-5; 7 positions match TRBD1. Looked up from germline, CDR1 is KGHSH and CDR2 is LQKENI. V shed 4 bases, J shed 2 bases, and the junction held 11 bases outside the gene matches. This CDR3 comprises 17 residues. The DNA of the CDR3 is TGTGCCAGCTCACTCGGACAGGTTGGAACAGGCAATCAGCCCCAGCATTTT. Translating gives CASSLGQVGTGNQPQHF.

This clone was observed a few times. The chain's CDR3 is CASSPVTTGELFF. The CDR3 DNA follows: TGTGCCAGCAGCCCCGTGACTACCGGGGAGCTGTTTTTT. V and J are TRBV7-9 and TRBJ2-2; D ambiguous. With 5 bases removed from V and 5 bases from J, the gap between germline ends came to 9 bases. Germline assignment: CDR1 SEHNR and CDR2 FQNEAQ (reference sequence). The CDR3 is 13 amino acids.

The chain carries TRBV7-8 and TRBJ2-7; 10 bases line up with TRBD1. Trimming at V came to 1 base and at J to 2 bases, leaving 2 bases not matched to a gene. Germline V gene sequence: CDR1 SGHVS, CDR2 FQNEAQ. This CDR3 has 15 residues. CDR3 in DNA: TGTGCCAGCAGCTTAGAGACAGGGGGCACCTACGAGCAGTACTTC. Translation gives CASSLETGGTYEQYF.

J is TRBJ2-1 and V is TRBV27, with 10 bases identical to TRBD1. V shed 1 base, J shed 0 bases, and the junction held 3 bases outside the gene matches. The length of the CDR3 is 17 residues. The germline CDR1 and CDR2 sequences are MNHEY and SMNVEV (reference sequence). The CDR3: CASSLWDRGVSYNEQFF. Here the CDR3 DNA reads TGTGCCAGCAGTTTATGGGACAGGGGAGTCTCCTACAATGAGCAGTTCTTC.

This clone was counted once. The chain carries TRBV27 and TRBJ1-2; TRBD1 is a possible D gene (6 bases). The length of the CDR3 is 13 residues. The germline V gene has CDR1 MNHEY and CDR2 SMNVEV (reference sequence). V was trimmed by 5 bases and J by 4 bases, leaving 11 bases between them. This CDR3 is CASSPGQTYGYTF. Written as DNA, the CDR3 is TGTGCCAGCAGTCCCGGACAGACCTATGGCTACACCTTC.

This chain connects TRBV5-4 to TRBJ2-2; D is perhaps TRBD2 (5 bases). Germline V CDR1 and CDR2: SGHNT, YYREEE (reference sequence). The CDR3 is made up of 16 amino acids. Trimming took 2 bases from V and 0 from J, leaving 11 bases between them. This chain's CDR3 is CASSFGGRTNTGELFF. For the CDR3, the DNA is TGTGCCAGCAGCTTCGGCGGGCGGACGAACACCGGGGAGCTGTTTTTT.

This chain links TRBV5-8 with TRBJ1-5; 8 positions match TRBD1. This CDR3 has 15 amino acids. CDR1 and CDR2 from the germline V gene are SGHTS and YDEGEE. Trimming took 4 bases from V and 6 from J; bases not matched to a gene: 9. CDR3 loop: CASSTGTGQGQPQHF. CDR3 DNA: TGTGCCAGCAGCACCGGGACAGGTCAGGGTCAGCCCCAGCATTTT.

This chain joins TRBV19 and TRBJ2-7; tentatively, D is TRBD2 (6 bases). The V gene's germline CDR1 is LNHDA and CDR2 SQIVND (reference sequence). This CDR3 has 15 amino acids. The germline V and J ends were trimmed by 3 bases and 5 bases, with 17 bases remaining between them. The CDR3 protein is CASSIWRGSIHEQYF. The CDR3 nucleotides read TGTGCCAGTAGTATTTGGAGGGGATCGATCCACGAGCAGTACTTC. Full variable domain (rest looked up from reference TRBV19 and TRBJ2-7): DGGITQSPKYLFRKEGQNVTLSCEQNLNHDAMYWYRQDPGQGLRLIYYSQIVNDFQKGDIAEGYSVSREKKESFPLTVTSAQKNPTAFYLCASSIWRGSIHEQYFGPGTRLTVT.